The sequence of this T cell receptor (beta chain) was determined in a study of shared clonotypes between healthy human individuals. Sequencing used immunoSEQ multiplex PCR; TCRdb keeps in-frame clones, though not all of them. Among hundreds of thousands of clones, more than 95% were seen once, and the ten largest hold around 0.06%. Trimming pared 6 bases from V and 8 bases from J, leaving 11 bases between. Germline CDR1 and CDR2: MDHEN and SYDVKM. The length of the CDR3 is 12 residues. The sequencing sample was made of naive CD4+ T cells sorted from blood. Subset indicated: CD45RA+ positively selected. The clonotype originates from a woman aged 30 to 39 in good health. J is TRBJ2-1 and V is TRBV28; D is possibly TRBD2 (6 bases). As DNA, the CDR3 is TGTGCCAGCAGCAAACTAGCACATGAGCAGTTCTTC. It codes for CASSKLAHEQFF.